These 8 T cell receptor beta chains share one sample of origin, sequenced in a study of response to subunit inactivated influenza vaccine. TCRdb fed the RT-PCR reads into MiXCR, producing one record per CDR3 protein. Among roughly 500,000 distinct CDR3 sequences listed, roughly 27% were seen once. Specimen: CD4+ T cells sorted from PBMCs, collected around 5 days after vaccination. The receptors here all came from a man between 45 and 60 years old who received an inactivated influenza vaccine.

This chain joins TRBV6-5 and TRBJ2-7; 9 positions match TRBD1. CDR3 length: 16 residues. V trimming: 0 bases; J trimming: 2 bases; junction bases outside the gene matches: 5. CDR1 and CDR2 from the germline V gene are MNHEY and SVGAGI. The CDR3 DNA is TGTGCCAGCAGTTACTCTTCCGGGACAGGGACCTACGAGCAGTACTTC. It specifies CASSYSSGTGTYEQYF.

This clonotype was seen more than once but under ten times. This chain uses TRBV12-3 or TRBV12-4 with TRBJ2-5; no reliable D call. Trimming left V 3 bases short and J 5 bases short, with 7 bases between. The CDR3 extends over 12 amino acids. CDR3 in DNA: TGTGCCAGCAGTTTTCGTTTGGAGACCCAGTACTTC. Protein sequence: CASSFRLETQYF.

This clonotype appeared a few times. The chain carries TRBV10-3 and TRBJ2-5, with TRBD2 matching 9 bases. The J segment lost 4 bases and the V segment lost 1 base, leaving 7 bases of the junction unmatched. The CDR3 sequence is 16 residues long. CDR1 ENHRY and CDR2 SYGVKD come from the germline V gene. CDR3 in DNA: TGTGCCATCAGTGAGTTAGCGGGGGTCTCCGGAGAGACCCAGTACTTC. Its translation is CAISELAGVSGETQYF.

This clonotype appeared a few times. Here the CDR3 reads CAISESVASYEQYF. The CDR3 nucleotides read TGTGCCATCAGTGAGTCGGTGGCGTCCTACGAGCAGTACTTC. The genes are TRBV10-3 and TRBJ2-7, with unresolved D. The germline V gene has CDR1 ENHRY and CDR2 SYGVKD. Trimming stripped 0 bases from V and 1 base from J, with 7 bases between. The CDR3 is made up of 14 amino acids.

There are a few counts of this clonotype. The chain joins TRBV27 to TRBJ2-2, with TRBD2 matching over 9 bases. This CDR3 comprises 18 residues. Per germline, CDR1 MNHEY and CDR2 SMNVEV (reference sequence). The V gene end was trimmed by 6 bases and the J gene end by 3 bases; junction bases not matched to a gene: 14. The DNA for the CDR3 is TGTGCCAGCAGGGTTGAGGGGACGACTAGCGGTTACACCGGGGAGCTGTTTTTT. This sequence encodes CASRVEGTTSGYTGELFF.

This chain connects TRBV11-2 to TRBJ2-5; D gene unclear. From germline, CDR1 is SGHAT and CDR2 FQNNGV. Trimming shortened V by 3 bases and J by 0 bases, and 5 bases separated the two germline ends. The CDR3 totals 13 residues. The CDR3 loop reads CASSFPNQETQYF. CDR3 bases: TGTGCCAGCAGCTTTCCCAACCAAGAGACCCAGTACTTC.

This rearrangement joins TRBV5-5 to TRBJ1-5; D remains ambiguous. Trimming stripped 3 bases from V and 9 bases from J, with 16 bases between. This CDR3 has 14 residues. CDR1 is SGHKS and CDR2 is YYEKEE in the germline V gene (reference sequence). The CDR3 bases are TGTGCCAGCAGCTCACGGTACGAATCAGGGCCCCAGCATTTT. Protein product: CASSSRYESGPQHF.

The chain joins TRBV5-6 to TRBJ2-4; D remains ambiguous. CDR3 size: 15 residues. CDR1 is SGHDT, CDR2 YYEEEE, per germline. The V end was cut by 0 bases, the J end by 4 bases, with 11 bases between. CDR3 sequence reads: CASSLDGRMKNIQYF. As DNA, the CDR3 is TGTGCCAGCAGCTTGGATGGGCGGATGAAAAACATTCAGTACTTC.